These T cell receptor beta chains were read from a single sample in a study of blood T cell repertoires in COVID-19. This table comes from immunoSEQ multiplex PCR, and its TCRdb copy is limited to in-frame clones, with some not included. This table has 40,000 to 60,000 clones, roughly 93% appearing once. The sample consisted of peripheral blood. These receptors came from a man aged 60 to 75 with COVID-19, enrolled during active disease. The CDR3 runs from the conserved cysteine through the conserved F or W.

TRBJ1-2 | TRBV3-1/TRBV3-2 | CASSQNGGYNYGYTF
TRBJ1-3 | TRBV3-1/TRBV3-2 | CASSQDQGNTIYF
TRBJ2-3 | TRBV10-1 | CASSEPDSSGRATSTDTQYF
TRBJ2-1 | TRBV7-2 | CASSLAGLASGKDEQFF
TRBJ2-7 | TRBV5-1 | CASSVSGTGMAEQYF
TRBJ2-3 | TRBV5-4 | CASSVKLAGGTDTQYF
TRBJ2-1 | TRBV5-1 | CASSLQTRSLNEQFF
TRBJ1-1 | TRBV18 | CASSPSQGSTEAFF
TRBJ1-1 | TRBV3-1/TRBV3-2 | CASSPNRGRITEAFF
TRBJ2-3 | TRBV30 | CAWSVAGASTDTQYF
TRBJ2-1 | TRBV27 | CASSLRGTYNEQFF
TRBJ2-2 | TRBV3-1/TRBV3-2 | CASSPDSDTGELFF
TRBJ1-4 | TRBV28 | CASSSDSPEKLFF
TRBJ2-1 | TRBV7-3 | CASSLNGGERAPNEQFF
TRBJ2-7 | TRBV19 | CASSIINSYEQYF
TRBJ1-5 | TRBV25-1 | CASSDQISNQPQHF
TRBJ1-1 | TRBV5-1 | CASSLDPTGDTEAFF
TRBJ1-5 | TRBV6-5 | CASTREGGVGQPQHF
TRBJ2-7 | TRBV28 | CASRSTGATYEQYF
TRBJ2-1 | TRBV5-1 | CASSLVGGTNYNEQFF